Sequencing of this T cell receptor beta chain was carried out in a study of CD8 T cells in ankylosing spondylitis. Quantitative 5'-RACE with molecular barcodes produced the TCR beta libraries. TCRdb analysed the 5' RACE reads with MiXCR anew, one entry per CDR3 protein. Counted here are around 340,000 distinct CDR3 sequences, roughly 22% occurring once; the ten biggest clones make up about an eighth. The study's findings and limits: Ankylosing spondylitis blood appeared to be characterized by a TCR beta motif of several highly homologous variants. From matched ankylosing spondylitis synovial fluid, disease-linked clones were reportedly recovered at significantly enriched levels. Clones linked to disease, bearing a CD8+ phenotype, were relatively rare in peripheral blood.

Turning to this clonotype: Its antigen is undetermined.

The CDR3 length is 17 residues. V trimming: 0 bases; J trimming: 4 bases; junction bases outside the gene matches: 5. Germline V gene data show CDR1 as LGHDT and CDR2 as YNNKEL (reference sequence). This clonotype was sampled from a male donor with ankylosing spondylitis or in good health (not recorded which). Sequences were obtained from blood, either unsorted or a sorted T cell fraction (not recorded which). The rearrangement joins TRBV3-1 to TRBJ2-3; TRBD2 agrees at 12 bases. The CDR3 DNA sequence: TGTGCCAGCAGCCAAGATCGCCTAGCGGGGGGGGCAGATACGCAGTATTTT. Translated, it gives CASSQDRLAGGADTQYF.